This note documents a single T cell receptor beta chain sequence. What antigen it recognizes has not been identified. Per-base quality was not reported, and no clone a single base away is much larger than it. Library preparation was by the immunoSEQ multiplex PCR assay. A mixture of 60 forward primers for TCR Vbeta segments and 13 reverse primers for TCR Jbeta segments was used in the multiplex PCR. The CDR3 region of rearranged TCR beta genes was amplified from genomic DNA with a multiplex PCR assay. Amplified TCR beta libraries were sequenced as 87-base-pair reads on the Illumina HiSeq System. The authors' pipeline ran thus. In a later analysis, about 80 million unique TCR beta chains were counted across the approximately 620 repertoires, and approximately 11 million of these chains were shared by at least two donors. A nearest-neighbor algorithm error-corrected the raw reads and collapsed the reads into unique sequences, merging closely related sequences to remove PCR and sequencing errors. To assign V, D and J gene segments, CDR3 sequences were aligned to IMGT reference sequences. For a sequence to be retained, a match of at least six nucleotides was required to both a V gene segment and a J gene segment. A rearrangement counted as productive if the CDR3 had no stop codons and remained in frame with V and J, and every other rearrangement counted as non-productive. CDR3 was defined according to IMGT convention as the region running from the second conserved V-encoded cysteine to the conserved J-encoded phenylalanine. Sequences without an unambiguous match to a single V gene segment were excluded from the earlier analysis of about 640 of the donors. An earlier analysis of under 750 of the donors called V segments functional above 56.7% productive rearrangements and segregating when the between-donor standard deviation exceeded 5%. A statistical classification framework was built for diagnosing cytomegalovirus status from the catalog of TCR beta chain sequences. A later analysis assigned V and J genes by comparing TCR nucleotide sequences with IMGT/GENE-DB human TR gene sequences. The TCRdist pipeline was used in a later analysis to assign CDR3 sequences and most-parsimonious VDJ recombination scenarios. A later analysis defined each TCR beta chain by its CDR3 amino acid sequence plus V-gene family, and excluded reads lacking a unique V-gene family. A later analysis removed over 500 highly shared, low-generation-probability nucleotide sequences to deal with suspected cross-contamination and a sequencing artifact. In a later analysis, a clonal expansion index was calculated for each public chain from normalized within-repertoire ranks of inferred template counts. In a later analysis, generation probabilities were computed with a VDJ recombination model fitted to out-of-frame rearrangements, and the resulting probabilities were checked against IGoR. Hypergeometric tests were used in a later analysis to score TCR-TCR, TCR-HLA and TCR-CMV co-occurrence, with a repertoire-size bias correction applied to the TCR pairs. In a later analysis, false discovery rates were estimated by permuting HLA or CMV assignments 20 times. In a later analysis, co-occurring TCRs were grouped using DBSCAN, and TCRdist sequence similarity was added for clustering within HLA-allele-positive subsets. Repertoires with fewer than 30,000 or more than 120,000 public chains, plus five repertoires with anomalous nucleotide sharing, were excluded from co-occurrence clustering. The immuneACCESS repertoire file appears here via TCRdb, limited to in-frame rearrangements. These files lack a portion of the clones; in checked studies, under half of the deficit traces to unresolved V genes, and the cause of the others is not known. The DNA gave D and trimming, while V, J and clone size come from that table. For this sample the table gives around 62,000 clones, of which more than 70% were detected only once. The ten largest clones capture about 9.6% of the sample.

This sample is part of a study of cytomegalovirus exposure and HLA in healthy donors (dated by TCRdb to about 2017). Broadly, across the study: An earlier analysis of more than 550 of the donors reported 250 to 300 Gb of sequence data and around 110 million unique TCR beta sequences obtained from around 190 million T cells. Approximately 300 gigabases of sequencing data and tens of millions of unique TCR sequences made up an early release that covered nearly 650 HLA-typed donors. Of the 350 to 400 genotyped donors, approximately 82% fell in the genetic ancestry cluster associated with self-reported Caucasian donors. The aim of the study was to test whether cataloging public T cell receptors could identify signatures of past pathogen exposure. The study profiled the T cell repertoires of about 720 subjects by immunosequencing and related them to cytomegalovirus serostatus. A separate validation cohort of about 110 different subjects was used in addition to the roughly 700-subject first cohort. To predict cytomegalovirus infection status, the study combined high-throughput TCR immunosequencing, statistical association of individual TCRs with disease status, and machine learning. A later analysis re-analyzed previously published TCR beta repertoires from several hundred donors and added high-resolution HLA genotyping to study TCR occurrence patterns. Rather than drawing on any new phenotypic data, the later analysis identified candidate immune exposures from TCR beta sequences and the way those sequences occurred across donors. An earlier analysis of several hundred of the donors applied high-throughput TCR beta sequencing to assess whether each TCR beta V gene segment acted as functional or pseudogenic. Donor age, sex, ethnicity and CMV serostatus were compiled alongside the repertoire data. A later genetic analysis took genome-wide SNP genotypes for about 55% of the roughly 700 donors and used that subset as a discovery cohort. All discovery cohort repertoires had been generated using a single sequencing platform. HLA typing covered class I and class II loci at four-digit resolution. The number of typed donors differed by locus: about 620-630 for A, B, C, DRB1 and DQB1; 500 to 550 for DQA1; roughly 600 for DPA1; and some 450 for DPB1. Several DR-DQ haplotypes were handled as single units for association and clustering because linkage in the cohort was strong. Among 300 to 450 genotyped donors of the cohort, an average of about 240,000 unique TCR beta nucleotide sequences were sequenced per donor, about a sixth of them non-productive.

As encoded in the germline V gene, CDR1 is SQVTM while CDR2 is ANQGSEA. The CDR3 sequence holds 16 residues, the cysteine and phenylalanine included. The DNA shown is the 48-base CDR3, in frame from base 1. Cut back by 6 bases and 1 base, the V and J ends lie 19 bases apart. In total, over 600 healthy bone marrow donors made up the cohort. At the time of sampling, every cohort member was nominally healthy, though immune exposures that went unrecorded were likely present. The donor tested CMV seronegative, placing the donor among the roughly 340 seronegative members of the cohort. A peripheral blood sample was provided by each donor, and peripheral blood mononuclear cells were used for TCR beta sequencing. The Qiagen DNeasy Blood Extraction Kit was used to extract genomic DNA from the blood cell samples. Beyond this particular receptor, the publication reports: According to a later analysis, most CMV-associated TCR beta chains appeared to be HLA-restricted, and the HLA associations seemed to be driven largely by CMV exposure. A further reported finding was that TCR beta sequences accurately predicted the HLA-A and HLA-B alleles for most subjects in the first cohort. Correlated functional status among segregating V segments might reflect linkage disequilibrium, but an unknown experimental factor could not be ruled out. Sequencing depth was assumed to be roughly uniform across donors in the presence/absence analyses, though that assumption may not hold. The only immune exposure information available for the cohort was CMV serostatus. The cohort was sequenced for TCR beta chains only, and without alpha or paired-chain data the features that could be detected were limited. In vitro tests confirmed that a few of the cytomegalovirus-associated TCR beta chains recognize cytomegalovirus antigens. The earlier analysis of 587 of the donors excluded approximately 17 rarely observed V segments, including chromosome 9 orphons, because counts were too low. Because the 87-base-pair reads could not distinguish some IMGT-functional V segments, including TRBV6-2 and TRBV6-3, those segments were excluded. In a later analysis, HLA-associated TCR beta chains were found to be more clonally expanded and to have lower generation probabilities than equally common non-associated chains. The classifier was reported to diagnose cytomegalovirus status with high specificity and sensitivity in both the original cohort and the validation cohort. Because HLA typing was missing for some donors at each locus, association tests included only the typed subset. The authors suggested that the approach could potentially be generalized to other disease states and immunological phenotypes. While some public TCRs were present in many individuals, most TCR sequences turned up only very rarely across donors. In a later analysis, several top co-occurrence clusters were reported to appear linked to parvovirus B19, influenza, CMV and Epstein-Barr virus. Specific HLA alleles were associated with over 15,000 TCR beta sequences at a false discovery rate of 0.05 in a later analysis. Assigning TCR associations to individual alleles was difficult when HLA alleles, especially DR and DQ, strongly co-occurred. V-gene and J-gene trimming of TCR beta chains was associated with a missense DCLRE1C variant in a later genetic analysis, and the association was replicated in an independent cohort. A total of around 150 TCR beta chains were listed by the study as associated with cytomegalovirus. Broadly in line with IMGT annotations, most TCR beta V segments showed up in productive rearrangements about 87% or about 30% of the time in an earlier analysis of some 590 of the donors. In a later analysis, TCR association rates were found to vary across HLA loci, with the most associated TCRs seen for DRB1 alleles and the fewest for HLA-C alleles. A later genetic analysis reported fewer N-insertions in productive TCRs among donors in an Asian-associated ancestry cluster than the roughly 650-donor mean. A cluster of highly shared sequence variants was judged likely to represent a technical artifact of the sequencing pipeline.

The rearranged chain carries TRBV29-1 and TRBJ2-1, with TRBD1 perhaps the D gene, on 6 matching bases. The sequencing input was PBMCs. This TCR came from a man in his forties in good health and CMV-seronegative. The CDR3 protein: CSVTDYRALSYNEQFF. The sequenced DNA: TGCAGCGTCACTGACTACAGGGCCCTATCCTACAATGAGCAGTTCTTC.